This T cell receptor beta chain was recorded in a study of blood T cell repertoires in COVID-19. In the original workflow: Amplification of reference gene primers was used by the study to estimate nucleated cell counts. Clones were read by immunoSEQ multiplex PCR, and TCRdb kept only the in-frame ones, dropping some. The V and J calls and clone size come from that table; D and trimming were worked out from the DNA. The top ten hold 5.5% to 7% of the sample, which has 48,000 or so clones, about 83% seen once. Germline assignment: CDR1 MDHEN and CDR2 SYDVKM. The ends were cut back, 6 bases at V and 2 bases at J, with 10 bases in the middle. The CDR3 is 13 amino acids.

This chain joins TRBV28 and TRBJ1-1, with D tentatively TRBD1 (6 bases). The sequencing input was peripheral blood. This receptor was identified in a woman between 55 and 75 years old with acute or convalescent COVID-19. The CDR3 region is CASSLQGNTEAFF. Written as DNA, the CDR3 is TGTGCCAGCAGCCTACAGGGTAACACTGAAGCTTTCTTT.